The 10 T cell receptor beta chains given below trace back to one sample, sequenced in a study of somatic mutations in cytotoxic T cells in rheumatoid arthritis. Here immunoSEQ multiplex PCR was the method, and the copy in TCRdb shows in-frame clones only, minus some. The sample lists a few thousand clones; roughly nine tenths were seen once. Sequenced sample: CD8+ T cells sorted from blood. The receptor set was obtained from a woman in her seventies with rheumatoid arthritis.

The genes are TRBV19 and TRBJ1-5; D is perhaps TRBD1 (6 bases). Germline CDR1 LNHDA, CDR2 SQIVND (reference sequence). The CDR3 is 15 residues long. Trimming took off 5 bases at V and 5 bases at J, with 16 bases between the two ends. DNA for the CDR3: TGTGCCAGTAGTTCCAAAAGGGGGAGTTATCAGCCCCAGCATTTT. It translates to CASSSKRGSYQPQHF.

This chain uses TRBV12-1 with TRBJ2-2; the table gives TRBD1 as D, unverified against the DNA. TRBV12-1 is assigned pseudogene status. The CDR3 runs to 17 residues. Here the CDR3 reads CASSFPRDSANTGELFF. As DNA, the CDR3 is TGTGCCAGCAGCTTCCCCCGGGACAGTGCCAACACCGGGGAGCTGTTTTTT.

This CDR3 is CASSLYPGGGTDTQYF. CDR3 bases: TGTGCCAGCAGTTTATATCCGGGGGGTGGCACAGATACGCAGTATTTT. This rearrangement joins TRBV28 to TRBJ2-3; 7 bases line up with TRBD2. V gave up 1 base and J gave up 1 base; unmatched junction bases: 5. The CDR3 loop spans 16 amino acids. CDR1 MDHEN and CDR2 SYDVKM come from the germline V gene. The variable domain in full, with the rest retrieved from reference TRBV28 and TRBJ2-3, is DVKVTQSSRYLVKRTGEKVFLECVQDMDHENMFWYRQDPGLGLRLIYFSYDVKMKEKGDIPEGYSVSREKKERFSLILESASTNQTSMYLCASSLYPGGGTDTQYFGPGTRLTVL.

This sequence joins TRBV16 and TRBJ1-5, with D perhaps TRBD1 (5 bases). V dropped 7 bases and J dropped 4 bases, with 17 bases sitting between them. Germline lookup yields CDR1 KGHSY and CDR2 FQNENV. The CDR3 has 15 residues. Here the CDR3 DNA reads TGTGCCAGCAAATACGATTTCGGGGGGAATCAGCCCCAGCATTTT. Translation: CASKYDFGGNQPQHF.

V and J are TRBV7-6 and TRBJ1-3; D is undetermined. This CDR3 contains 15 residues. Germline V lookup: CDR1 SGHVS, CDR2 FNYEAQ. V shed 2 bases and J shed 0 bases, with 8 bases lying between them. The chain's CDR3 is CASSLTGGSGNTIYF. CDR3 sequence (DNA): TGTGCCAGCAGCTTAACGGGAGGCTCTGGAAACACCATATATTTT.

This sequence joins TRBV10-3 and TRBJ1-5, with 10 positions matching TRBD1. The length of the CDR3 is 14 residues. Unmatched junction bases numbered 2, after V lost 9 bases and J lost 0 bases. CDR1 ENHRY and CDR2 SYGVKD come from the germline V gene. Written as DNA, the CDR3 is TGTGCCATTGGGACAGGGGATAGCAATCAGCCCCAGCATTTT. Protein product: CAIGTGDSNQPQHF.

The chain employs TRBV2 and TRBJ2-6, with 8 bases lining up with TRBD2. Trimming cost V 11 bases and J 12 bases; bases outside gene matches: 9. Germline lookup yields CDR1 SNHLY and CDR2 FYNNEI. This CDR3 has 12 residues. CDR3 DNA sequence: TGTGCCTTGTTAGCGGGGACCGGCGTCCTGACTTTC. It encodes CALLAGTGVLTF.

V usage is TRBV9 and J usage is TRBJ2-3; 7 bases fit TRBD1. The CDR3 is made up of 15 amino acids. With 0 bases clipped from V and 2 bases from J, the junction kept 3 bases outside the gene matches. Germline-derived CDR1 and CDR2 are SGDLS and YYNGEE. CDR3 sequence: CASSVEGAPTDTQYF. In nucleotides, the CDR3 is TGTGCCAGCAGCGTAGAGGGGGCCCCCACAGATACGCAGTATTTT.

This chain links TRBV4-1 with TRBJ2-3; 7 bases agree with TRBD1. This CDR3 has 17 residues. V shed 4 bases and J 2 bases; nucleotides not matched to a gene: 12. CDR1 is MGHRA, CDR2 YSYEKL, per germline. The CDR3: CASSRSRDRPPTDTQYF. In DNA, the CDR3 is TGCGCCAGCAGCCGCTCCCGGGACAGACCCCCCACAGATACGCAGTATTTT.

This chain uses TRBV2 with TRBJ1-2; D gene uncertain. The germline V gene has CDR1 SNHLY and CDR2 FYNNEI. V lost 2 bases, J lost 2 bases, and 9 bases lay in between. This CDR3 region has 14 residues. CDR3 sequence reads: CASSENERNYGYTF. DNA of the CDR3: TGTGCCAGCAGTGAAAACGAACGGAACTATGGCTACACCTTC. Together with reference TRBV2 and TRBJ1-2, the CDR3 gives the full variable domain: EPEVTQTPSHQVTQMGQEVILRCVPISNHLYFYWYRQILGQKVEFLVSFYNNEISEKSEIFDDQFSVERPDGSNFTLKIRSTKLEDSAMYFCASSENERNYGYTFGSGTRLTVV.